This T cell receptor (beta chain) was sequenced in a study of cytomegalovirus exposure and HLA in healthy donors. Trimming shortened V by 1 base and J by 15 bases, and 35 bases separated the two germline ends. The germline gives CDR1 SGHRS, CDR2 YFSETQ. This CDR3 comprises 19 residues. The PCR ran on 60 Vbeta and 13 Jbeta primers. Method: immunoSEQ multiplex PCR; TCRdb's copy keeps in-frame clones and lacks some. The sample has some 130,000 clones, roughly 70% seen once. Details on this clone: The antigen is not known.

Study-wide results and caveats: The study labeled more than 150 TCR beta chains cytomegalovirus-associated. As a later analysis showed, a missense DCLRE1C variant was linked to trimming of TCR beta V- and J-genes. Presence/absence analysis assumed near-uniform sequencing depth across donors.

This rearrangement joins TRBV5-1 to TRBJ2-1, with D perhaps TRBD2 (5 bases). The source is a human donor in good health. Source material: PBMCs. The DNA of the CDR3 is TGCGCCAGCAGCTTGAGGGTCTGGGAGCGACAACTGCCGGGCGGGCCCATGTTCTTC. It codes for CASSLRVWERQLPGGPMFF. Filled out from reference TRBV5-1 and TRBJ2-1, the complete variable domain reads KAGVTQTPRYLIKTRGQQVTLSCSPISGHRSVSWYQQTPGQGLQFLFEYFSETQRNKGNFPGRFSGRQFSNSRSEMNVSTLELGDSALYLCASSLRVWERQLPGGPMFFGPGTRLTVL.